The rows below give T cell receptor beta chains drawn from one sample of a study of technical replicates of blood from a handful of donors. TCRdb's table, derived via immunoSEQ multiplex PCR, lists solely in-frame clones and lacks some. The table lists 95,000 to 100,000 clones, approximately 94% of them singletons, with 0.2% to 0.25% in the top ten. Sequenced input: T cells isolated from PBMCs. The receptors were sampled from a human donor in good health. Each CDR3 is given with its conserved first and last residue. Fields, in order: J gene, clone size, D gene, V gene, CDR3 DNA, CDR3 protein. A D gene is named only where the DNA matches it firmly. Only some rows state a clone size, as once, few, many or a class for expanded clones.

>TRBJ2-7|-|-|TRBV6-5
TGTGCCAGCAGTAGAGGACTACCAAGATATTACGAGCAGTACTTC
CASSRGLPRYYEQYF
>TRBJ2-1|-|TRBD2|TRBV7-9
TGTGCCAGCACCGTGGGGACTAGCGGGAGCTCCTACAATGAGCAGTTCTTC
CASTVGTSGSSYNEQFF
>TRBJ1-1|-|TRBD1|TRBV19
TGTGCCAGTAGCTTGAACGAGGGACAGTTGGCTTTCTTT
CASSLNEGQLAFF
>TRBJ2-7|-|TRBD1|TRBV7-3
TGTGCCAGCAGCCACGGGGACAGTTCCTACGAGCAGTACTTC
CASSHGDSSYEQYF
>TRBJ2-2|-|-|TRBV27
TGTGCCAGCGACAGCACCGGGGAGCTGTTTTTT
CASDSTGELFF
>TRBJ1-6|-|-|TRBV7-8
TGTGCCAGCAGCTCCACAGGTAGCTCCTATAATTCACCCCTCCACTTT
CASSSTGSSYNSPLHF
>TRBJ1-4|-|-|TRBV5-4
TGTGCCAGCAGCCAAACGCCACAGGGAAGGAAACTGTTTTTT
CASSQTPQGRKLFF
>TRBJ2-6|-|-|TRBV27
TGTGCCAGCAGTTTTAAGCCAAGCTCTGGGGCCAACGTCCTGACTTTC
CASSFKPSSGANVLTF
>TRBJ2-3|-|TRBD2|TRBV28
TGTGCCAGCAGTTCTCCCGGGGGGACGCAGTATTTT
CASSSPGGTQYF
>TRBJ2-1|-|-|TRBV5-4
TGTGCCAGCAGCCGGCTGGACAGCGCGCGCTACAATGAGCAGTTCTTC
CASSRLDSARYNEQFF
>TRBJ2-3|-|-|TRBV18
TGTGCCAGCTCACCTCCGTCGGCAGATACGCAGTATTTT
CASSPPSADTQYF
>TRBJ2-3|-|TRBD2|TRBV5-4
TGTGCCAGCAGCCCGGAGAAGCGGGGAAGCACAGATACGCAGTATTTT
CASSPEKRGSTDTQYF
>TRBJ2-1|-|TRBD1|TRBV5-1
TGCGCCAGCAGCCCCGGACAGGGTCCCAATGAGCAGTTCTTC
CASSPGQGPNEQFF
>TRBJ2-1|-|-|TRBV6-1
TGTGCCAGCAGTGATTACTATGAGCAGTTCTTC
CASSDYYEQFF
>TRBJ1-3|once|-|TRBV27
TGTGCCAGCAGTTTAACGGGGTTCCCCATCTCTGGAAACACCATATATTTT
CASSLTGFPISGNTIYF
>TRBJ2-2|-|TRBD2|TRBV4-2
TGTGCCAGCAGCATACTGCCGGGGGGAACCGAAGACACCGGGGAGCTGTTTTTT
CASSILPGGTEDTGELFF
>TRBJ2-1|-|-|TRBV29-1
TGCAGCGGTTGCGGGACAGTAGGGGATCCCTACAATGAGCAGTTCTTC
CSGCGTVGDPYNEQFF
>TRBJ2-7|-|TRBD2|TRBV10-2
TGCGCCAGCAGGTGGACTAGCGGGGGAAACTACGAGCAGTACTTC
CASRWTSGGNYEQYF
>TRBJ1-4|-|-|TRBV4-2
TGTGCCAGCAGCCAAGATACGACACGAAATGAAAAACTGTTTTTT
CASSQDTTRNEKLFF
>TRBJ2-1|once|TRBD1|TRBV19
TGTGCCAGTAGTTCCCCCGGGGCAGGGGGCTTCTCCTACAATGAGCAGTTCTTC
CASSSPGAGGFSYNEQFF
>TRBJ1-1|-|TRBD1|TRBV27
TGTGCCAGCAGTTTACTTCATACACAGGGGGCTGAAGCTTTCTTT
CASSLLHTQGAEAFF
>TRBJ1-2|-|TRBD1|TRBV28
TGTGCCAGCAGCTTCGTCGGACAGGGGGCAAGGGGCTACACCTTC
CASSFVGQGARGYTF
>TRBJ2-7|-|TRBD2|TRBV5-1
TGCGCCAGCAGCAGTGGGACTAGCGGGGTCTCCTACGAGCAGTACTTC
CASSSGTSGVSYEQYF
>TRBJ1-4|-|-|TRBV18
TGTGCCAGCTCATCGACAGGAACTAATGAAAAACTGTTTTTT
CASSSTGTNEKLFF
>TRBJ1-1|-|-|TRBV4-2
TGTGCCAGCAGCCAAACTTTGAGTCAGACTAACACTGAAGCTTTCTTT
CASSQTLSQTNTEAFF
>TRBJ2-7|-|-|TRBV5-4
TGTGCCAGCAGCCCCGGGGTTACCTACGAGCAGTACTTC
CASSPGVTYEQYF
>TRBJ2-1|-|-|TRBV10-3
TGTGCCACCGGTCCGTACGACAGTTACAATGAGCAGTTCTTC
CATGPYDSYNEQFF
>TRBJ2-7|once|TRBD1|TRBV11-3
TGTGCCAGCAGCTTTAGGGGGCGATCTGGTGGCGAGCAGTACTTC
CASSFRGRSGGEQYF
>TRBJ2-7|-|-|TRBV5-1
TGCGCCAGCAGAAAAGCACAGGGTCCCGTCTACGAGCAGTACTTC
CASRKAQGPVYEQYF
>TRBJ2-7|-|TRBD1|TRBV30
TGTGCCTGGAGCCGGGACAGCCTCTACGAGCAGTACTTC
CAWSRDSLYEQYF
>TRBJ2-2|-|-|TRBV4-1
TGCGCCAGCAGCCAAGGAAGAGGGTTAAGGATCGGGGAGCTGTTTTTT
CASSQGRGLRIGELFF
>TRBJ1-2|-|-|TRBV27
TGCGCCAGCAGTTTGCAGCCAGGGATATCTAACTATGGCTACACCTTC
CASSLQPGISNYGYTF
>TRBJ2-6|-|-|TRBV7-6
TGTGCCAGCAGCTCCGAGCGCTCTTGGGCCAACGTCCTGACTTTC
CASSSERSWANVLTF
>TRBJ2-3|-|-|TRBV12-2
TGTGCAAGTCGCTTAGTCACCTCGACTAGCGGGAGGCTCCAGAGCACAGATACGCAGTATTTT
CASRLVTSTSGRLQSTDTQYF
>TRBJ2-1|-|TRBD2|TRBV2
TGTGCCAGTTCGCGACTAGCGGAAAACAATGAGCAGTTCTTC
CASSRLAENNEQFF
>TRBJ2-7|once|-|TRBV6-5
TGTGCCAGCAGTCGCGATAGGGGGTACGAGCAGTACTTC
CASSRDRGYEQYF
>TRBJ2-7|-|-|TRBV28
TGTGCCAGCAGTTTTTCGCACGGCGGAGCCGGCGTCGCCTACGAGCAGTACTTC
CASSFSHGGAGVAYEQYF
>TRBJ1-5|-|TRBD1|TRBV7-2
TGTGCCAGCAGCCTGACAGGGGTTCAGCCCCAGCATTTT
CASSLTGVQPQHF
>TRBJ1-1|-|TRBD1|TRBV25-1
TGTGCCAGCAGTGTGACAGGGGGAGACACTGAAGCTTTCTTT
CASSVTGGDTEAFF
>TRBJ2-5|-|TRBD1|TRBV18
TGTGCCAGCTCACCCAGAGGAGTCGGGACAGGGGGAGAGACCCAGTACTTC
CASSPRGVGTGGETQYF
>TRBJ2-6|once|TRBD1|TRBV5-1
TGCGCCAGCAGCCTCAATGGACAGGGTTTATCTGGGGCCAACGTCCTGACTTTC
CASSLNGQGLSGANVLTF
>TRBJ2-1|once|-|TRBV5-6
TGTGCCAGCAGCTTGTGGGCCAATGAGCAGTTCTTC
CASSLWANEQFF
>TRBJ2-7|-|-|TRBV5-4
TGTGCCAGCAGCTTGGGTCCTCCCCCCAACTACTGGCAGTACTTC
CASSLGPPPNYWQYF
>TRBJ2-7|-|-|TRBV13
TGTGCCAGCAGCTTAGATCAATTCGAGCAGTACTTC
CASSLDQFEQYF
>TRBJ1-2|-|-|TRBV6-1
TGTGCCAGCAGTGAAGAGGTTGGAGTGGGAGGATTTAGCTTCGGTGGCTACACCTTC
CASSEEVGVGGFSFGGYTF
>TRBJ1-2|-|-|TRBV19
TGTGCCAGTAGTGAAGCGACAGGACCCAATGGCTACACCTTC
CASSEATGPNGYTF
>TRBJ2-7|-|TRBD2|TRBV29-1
TGCAGCGTTGCACTAGCGGGAGACTACGAGCAGTACTTC
CSVALAGDYEQYF
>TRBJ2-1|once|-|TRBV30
TGTGCCTGGAGTCTACCGAGTCCCGGGCAGTTCTTC
CAWSLPSPGQFF